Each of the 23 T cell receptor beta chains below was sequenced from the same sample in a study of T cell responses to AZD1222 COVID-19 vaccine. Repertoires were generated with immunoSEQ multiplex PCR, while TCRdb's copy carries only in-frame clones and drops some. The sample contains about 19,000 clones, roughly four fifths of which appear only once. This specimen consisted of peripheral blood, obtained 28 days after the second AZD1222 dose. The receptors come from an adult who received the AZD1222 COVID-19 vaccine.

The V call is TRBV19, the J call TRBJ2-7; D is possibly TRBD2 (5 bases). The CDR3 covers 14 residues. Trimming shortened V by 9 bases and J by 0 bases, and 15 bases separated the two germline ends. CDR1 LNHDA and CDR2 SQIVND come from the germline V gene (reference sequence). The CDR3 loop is CASKRERSSYEQYF. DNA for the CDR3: TGTGCCAGCAAGAGGGAGCGGAGCTCCTACGAGCAGTACTTC.

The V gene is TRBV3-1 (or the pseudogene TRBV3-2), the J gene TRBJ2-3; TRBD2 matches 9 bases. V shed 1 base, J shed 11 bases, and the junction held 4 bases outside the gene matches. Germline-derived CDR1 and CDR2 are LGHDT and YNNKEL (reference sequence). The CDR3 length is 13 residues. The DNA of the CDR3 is TGTGCCAGCAGCCAAGGGTTTAGCGGGAGGCAGTATTTT. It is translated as CASSQGFSGRQYF.

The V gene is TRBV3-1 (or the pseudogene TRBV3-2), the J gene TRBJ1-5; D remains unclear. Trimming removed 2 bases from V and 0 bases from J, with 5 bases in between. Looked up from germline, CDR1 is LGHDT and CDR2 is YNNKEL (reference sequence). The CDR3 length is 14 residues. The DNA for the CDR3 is TGTGCCAGCAGCCAATCTGATAGCAATCAGCCCCAGCATTTT. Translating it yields CASSQSDSNQPQHF.

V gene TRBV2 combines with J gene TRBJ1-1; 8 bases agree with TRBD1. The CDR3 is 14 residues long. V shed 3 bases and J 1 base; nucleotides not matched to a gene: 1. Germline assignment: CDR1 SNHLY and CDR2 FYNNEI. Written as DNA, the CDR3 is TGTGCCAGCAGTGATCAGGGGGCGAACACTGAAGCTTTCTTT. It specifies CASSDQGANTEAFF. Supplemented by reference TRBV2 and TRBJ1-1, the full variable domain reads EPEVTQTPSHQVTQMGQEVILRCVPISNHLYFYWYRQILGQKVEFLVSFYNNEISEKSEIFDDQFSVERPDGSNFTLKIRSTKLEDSAMYFCASSDQGANTEAFFGQGTRLTVV.

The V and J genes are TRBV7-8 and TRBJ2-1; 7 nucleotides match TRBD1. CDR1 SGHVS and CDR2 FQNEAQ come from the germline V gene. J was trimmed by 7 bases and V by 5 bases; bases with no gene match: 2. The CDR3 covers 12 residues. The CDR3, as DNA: TGTGCCAGCAGCCACAGGGGAAATGAGCAGTTCTTC. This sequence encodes CASSHRGNEQFF.

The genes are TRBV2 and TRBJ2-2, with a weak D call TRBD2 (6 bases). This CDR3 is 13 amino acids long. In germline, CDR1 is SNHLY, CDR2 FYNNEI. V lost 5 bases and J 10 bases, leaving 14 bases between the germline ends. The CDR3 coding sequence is TGTGCCAGCAGTTCGGGACTCGCGGTGGAGCTGTTTTTT. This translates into CASSSGLAVELFF.

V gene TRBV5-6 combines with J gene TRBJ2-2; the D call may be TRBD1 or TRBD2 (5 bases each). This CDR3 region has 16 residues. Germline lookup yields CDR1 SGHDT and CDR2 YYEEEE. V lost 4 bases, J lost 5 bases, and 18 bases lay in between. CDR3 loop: CASSRSGPWGTGELFF. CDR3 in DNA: TGTGCCAGCAGCAGATCGGGGCCCTGGGGGACCGGGGAGCTGTTTTTT. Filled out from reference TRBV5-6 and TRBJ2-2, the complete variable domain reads DAGVTQSPTHLIKTRGQQVTLRCSPKSGHDTVSWYQQALGQGPQFIFQYYEEEERQRGNFPDRFSGHQFPNYSSELNVNALLLGDSALYLCASSRSGPWGTGELFFGEGSRLTVL.

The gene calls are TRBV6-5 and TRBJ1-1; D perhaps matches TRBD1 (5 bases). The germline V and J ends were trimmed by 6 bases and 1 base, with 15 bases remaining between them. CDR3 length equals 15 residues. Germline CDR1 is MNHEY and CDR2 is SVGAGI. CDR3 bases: TGTGCCAGCAGCTCTGCTGACAGATCGAACACTGAAGCTTTCTTT. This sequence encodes CASSSADRSNTEAFF.

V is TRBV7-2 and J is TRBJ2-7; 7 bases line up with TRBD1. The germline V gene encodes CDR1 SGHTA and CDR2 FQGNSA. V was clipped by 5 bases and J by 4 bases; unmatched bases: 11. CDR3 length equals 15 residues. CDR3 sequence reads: CASSTRQGKGYEQYF. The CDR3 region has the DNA TGTGCCAGCAGCACCCGACAGGGTAAGGGATACGAGCAGTACTTC.

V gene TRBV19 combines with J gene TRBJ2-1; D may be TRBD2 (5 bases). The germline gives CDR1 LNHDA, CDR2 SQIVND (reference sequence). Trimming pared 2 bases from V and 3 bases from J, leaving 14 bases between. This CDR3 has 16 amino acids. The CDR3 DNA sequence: TGTGCCAGTAGTATACTCGGAGCGGCCAACTACAATGAGCAGTTCTTC. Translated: CASSILGAANYNEQFF.

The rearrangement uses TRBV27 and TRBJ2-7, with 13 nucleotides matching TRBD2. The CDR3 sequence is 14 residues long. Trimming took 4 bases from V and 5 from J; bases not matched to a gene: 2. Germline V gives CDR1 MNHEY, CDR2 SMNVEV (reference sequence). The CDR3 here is CASSSGLAGDEQYF. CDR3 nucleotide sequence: TGTGCCAGCAGTTCCGGACTAGCGGGAGACGAGCAGTACTTC.

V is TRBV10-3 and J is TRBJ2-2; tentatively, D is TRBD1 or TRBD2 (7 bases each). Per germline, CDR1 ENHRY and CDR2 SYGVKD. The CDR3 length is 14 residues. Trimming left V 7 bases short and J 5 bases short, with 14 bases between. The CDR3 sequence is CAIMAQGGTGELFF. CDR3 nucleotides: TGTGCCATCATGGCCCAGGGGGGGACCGGGGAGCTGTTTTTT.

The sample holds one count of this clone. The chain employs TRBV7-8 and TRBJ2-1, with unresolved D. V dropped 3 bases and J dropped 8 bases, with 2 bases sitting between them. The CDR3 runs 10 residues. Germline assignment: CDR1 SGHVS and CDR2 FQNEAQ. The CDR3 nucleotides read TGTGCCAGCAGCTTCGATGAGCAGTTCTTC. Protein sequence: CASSFDEQFF.

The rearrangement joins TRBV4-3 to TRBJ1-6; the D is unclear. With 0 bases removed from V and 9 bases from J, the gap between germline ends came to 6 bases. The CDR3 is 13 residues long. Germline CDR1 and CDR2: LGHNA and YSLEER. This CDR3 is CASSQDGRSPLHF. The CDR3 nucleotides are TGCGCCAGCAGCCAAGACGGACGTTCACCCCTCCACTTT.

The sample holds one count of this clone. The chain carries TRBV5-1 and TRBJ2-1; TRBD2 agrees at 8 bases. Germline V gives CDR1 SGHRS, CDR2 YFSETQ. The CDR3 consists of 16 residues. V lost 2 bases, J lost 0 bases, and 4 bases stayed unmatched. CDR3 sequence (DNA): TGCGCCAGCAGCTTCCTGGGGACTAGCTCCTACAATGAGCAGTTCTTC. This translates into CASSFLGTSSYNEQFF. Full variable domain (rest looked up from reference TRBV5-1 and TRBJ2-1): KAGVTQTPRYLIKTRGQQVTLSCSPISGHRSVSWYQQTPGQGLQFLFEYFSETQRNKGNFPGRFSGRQFSNSRSEMNVSTLELGDSALYLCASSFLGTSSYNEQFFGPGTRLTVL.

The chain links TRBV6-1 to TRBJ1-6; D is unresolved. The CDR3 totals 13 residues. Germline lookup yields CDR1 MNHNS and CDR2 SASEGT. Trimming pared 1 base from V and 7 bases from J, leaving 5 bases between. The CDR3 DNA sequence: TGTGCCAGCAGTGAAGGCCGGAATTCACCCCTCCACTTT. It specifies CASSEGRNSPLHF.

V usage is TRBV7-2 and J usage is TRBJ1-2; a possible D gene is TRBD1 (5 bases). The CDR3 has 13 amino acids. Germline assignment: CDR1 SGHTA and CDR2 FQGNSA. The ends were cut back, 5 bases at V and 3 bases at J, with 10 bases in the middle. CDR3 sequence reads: CASSAGTDYGYTF. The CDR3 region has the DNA TGTGCCAGCAGCGCCGGGACGGACTATGGCTACACCTTC.

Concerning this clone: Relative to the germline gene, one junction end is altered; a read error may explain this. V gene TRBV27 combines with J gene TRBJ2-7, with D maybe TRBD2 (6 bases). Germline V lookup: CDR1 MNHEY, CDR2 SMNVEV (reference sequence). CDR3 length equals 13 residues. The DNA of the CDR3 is TGTGCCAGCAGTTTGCGGGAAGACTACGGGCAGTACTTC. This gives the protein CASSLREDYGQYF.

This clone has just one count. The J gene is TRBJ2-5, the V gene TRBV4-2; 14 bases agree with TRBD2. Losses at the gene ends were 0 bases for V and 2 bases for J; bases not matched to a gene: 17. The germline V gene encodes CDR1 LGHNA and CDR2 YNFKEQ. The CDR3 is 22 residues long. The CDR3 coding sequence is TGTGCCAGCAGCCAAGATTCCCCTCTGCATTTAGGACTAGCGGGGGGACAAGAGACCCAGTACTTC. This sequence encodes CASSQDSPLHLGLAGGQETQYF.

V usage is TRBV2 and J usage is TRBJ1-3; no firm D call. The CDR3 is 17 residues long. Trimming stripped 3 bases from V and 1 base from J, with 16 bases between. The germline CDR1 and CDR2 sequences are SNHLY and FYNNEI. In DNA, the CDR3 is TGTGCCAGCAGTGATGGGAGCAGATTTTATTCTGGAAACACCATATATTTT. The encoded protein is CASSDGSRFYSGNTIYF.

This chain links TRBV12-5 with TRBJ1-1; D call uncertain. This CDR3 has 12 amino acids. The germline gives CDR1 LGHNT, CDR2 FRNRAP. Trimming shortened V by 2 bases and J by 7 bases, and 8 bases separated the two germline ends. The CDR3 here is CASGLRQLEAFF. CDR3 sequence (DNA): TGTGCTAGTGGTTTGAGACAACTTGAAGCTTTCTTT.

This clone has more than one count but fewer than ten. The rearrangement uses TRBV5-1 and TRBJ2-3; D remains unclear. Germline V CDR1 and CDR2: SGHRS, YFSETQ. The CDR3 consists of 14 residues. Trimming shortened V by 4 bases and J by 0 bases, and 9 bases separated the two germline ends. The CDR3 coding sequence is TGCGCCAGCAGCGCGGAGACTAGCACAGATACGCAGTATTTT. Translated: CASSAETSTDTQYF.

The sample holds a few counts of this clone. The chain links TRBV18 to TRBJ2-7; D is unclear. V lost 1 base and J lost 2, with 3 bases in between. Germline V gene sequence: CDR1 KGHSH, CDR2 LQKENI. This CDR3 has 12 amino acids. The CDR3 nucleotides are TGTGCCAGCTCACCACAAACCTACGAGCAGTACTTC. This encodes CASSPQTYEQYF.